A selection of T cell receptor beta chains follows, all from one sample in a study of cytomegalovirus exposure and HLA in healthy donors. Some clones are missing from TCRdb's copy, which holds only in-frame ones; the method was immunoSEQ multiplex PCR. The sample yields roughly 100,000 clones, just over 70% seen once. Sample: PBMCs. Receptors originate from a boy between 10 and 17 years old in good health and CMV-seronegative. CDR3s include the opening cysteine and the closing phenylalanine or tryptophan. The order of the fields is J gene, CDR3 length, D gene, clone size, V gene, CDR3 DNA, CDR3 protein. D genes are given only for firm matches. The listing skips clone size in some rows; elsewhere it reads once, few, many or a size class.

j_call: TRBJ2-1; cdr3_length: 11; d_call: -; clone_size: -; v_call: TRBV10-3; cdr3_nt: TGTGCCATCAGTGCCGGAGGCGAGCAGTTCTTC; cdr3_aa: CAISAGGEQFF
j_call: TRBJ2-3; cdr3_length: 13; d_call: -; clone_size: -; v_call: TRBV5-1; cdr3_nt: TGCGCCAGCAGCTCCGTTCCGGGGAATACGCAGTATTTT; cdr3_aa: CASSSVPGNTQYF
j_call: TRBJ2-1; cdr3_length: 15; d_call: TRBD2; clone_size: few; v_call: TRBV6-5; cdr3_nt: TGTGCCAGCAGCTTAGCGGGACTGTCCTACAATGAGCAGTTCTTC; cdr3_aa: CASSLAGLSYNEQFF
j_call: TRBJ1-5; cdr3_length: 13; d_call: -; clone_size: once; v_call: TRBV6-6; cdr3_nt: TGTGCCAGCAGTGTGACTTACAATCAGCCCCAGCATTTT; cdr3_aa: CASSVTYNQPQHF
j_call: TRBJ1-5; cdr3_length: 14; d_call: -; clone_size: once; v_call: TRBV27; cdr3_nt: TGTGCCAGCAGCTTAAGGGGATACAATCAGCCCCAGCATTTT; cdr3_aa: CASSLRGYNQPQHF
j_call: TRBJ2-5; cdr3_length: 15; d_call: TRBD2; clone_size: -; v_call: TRBV6-5; cdr3_nt: TGTGCCGTCGCCCCGCCCAGCGGGGGGGCAAAGACCCAGTACTTC; cdr3_aa: CAVAPPSGGAKTQYF
j_call: TRBJ1-5; cdr3_length: 13; d_call: -; clone_size: -; v_call: TRBV28; cdr3_nt: TGTGCCAGCAGTTTACTTCGGGGTCAGCCCCAGCATTTT; cdr3_aa: CASSLLRGQPQHF
j_call: TRBJ2-3; cdr3_length: 14; d_call: TRBD1; clone_size: once; v_call: TRBV30; cdr3_nt: TGTGCCTGGAGTCTACGGCAGGGGGCAGATACGCAGTATTTT; cdr3_aa: CAWSLRQGADTQYF
j_call: TRBJ1-4; cdr3_length: 13; d_call: -; clone_size: -; v_call: TRBV28; cdr3_nt: TGTGCCAGCAGTTCCAGCGGGGCGGAAAAACTGTTTTTT; cdr3_aa: CASSSSGAEKLFF
j_call: TRBJ1-2; cdr3_length: 20; d_call: -; clone_size: once; v_call: TRBV30; cdr3_nt: TGTGCCTGGAGTCCCTACAACAGGCGATGGGCGCCCATGCCGAAGGGTGGCTACACCTTC; cdr3_aa: CAWSPYNRRWAPMPKGGYTF
j_call: TRBJ2-1; cdr3_length: 13; d_call: -; clone_size: -; v_call: TRBV5-1; cdr3_nt: TGCGCCAGCAGCTTGGCAGGGTCGCCTGAGCAGTTCTTC; cdr3_aa: CASSLAGSPEQFF
j_call: TRBJ1-1; cdr3_length: 14; d_call: -; clone_size: few; v_call: TRBV30; cdr3_nt: TGTGCCTGGAGTGTAGGGGCCTTGAACACTGAAGCTTTCTTT; cdr3_aa: CAWSVGALNTEAFF
j_call: TRBJ2-7; cdr3_length: 12; d_call: -; clone_size: -; v_call: TRBV18; cdr3_nt: TGTGCCAGCTCACAGAACTTCTACGAGCAGTACTTC; cdr3_aa: CASSQNFYEQYF
j_call: TRBJ1-6; cdr3_length: 14; d_call: -; clone_size: -; v_call: TRBV2; cdr3_nt: TGTGCCAGCAGTGATTCTCAGATTAATTCACCCCTCCACTTT; cdr3_aa: CASSDSQINSPLHF
j_call: TRBJ2-7; cdr3_length: 13; d_call: -; clone_size: -; v_call: TRBV5-6; cdr3_nt: TGTGCCAGCAGCTTGGTGGCAGAATACGAGCAGTACTTC; cdr3_aa: CASSLVAEYEQYF
j_call: TRBJ2-7; cdr3_length: 15; d_call: -; clone_size: -; v_call: TRBV7-9; cdr3_nt: TGTGCCAGCAGCTACCCCGGACAGAAGCCATCGGAGCAGTACTTC; cdr3_aa: CASSYPGQKPSEQYF
j_call: TRBJ1-5; cdr3_length: 17; d_call: TRBD1; clone_size: -; v_call: TRBV7-2; cdr3_nt: TGTGCCAGCAGCTTAGACGGCGTGAGGGGGCGGAATCAGCCCCAGCATTTT; cdr3_aa: CASSLDGVRGRNQPQHF
j_call: TRBJ1-5; cdr3_length: 17; d_call: TRBD1; clone_size: -; v_call: TRBV7-9; cdr3_nt: TGTGCCAGCAGCTCGGCAGGGGGGCCATTCGACAATCAGCCCCAGCATTTT; cdr3_aa: CASSSAGGPFDNQPQHF
j_call: TRBJ1-5; cdr3_length: 14; d_call: -; clone_size: -; v_call: TRBV2; cdr3_nt: TGTGCCAGCTCGTGGGGGGTTGGGAATCAGCCCCAGCATTTT; cdr3_aa: CASSWGVGNQPQHF
j_call: TRBJ2-2; cdr3_length: 13; d_call: -; clone_size: -; v_call: TRBV7-7; cdr3_nt: TGTGCCAGCAGCTTGGGAGGCACCGGGGAGCTGTTTTTT; cdr3_aa: CASSLGGTGELFF
j_call: TRBJ2-7; cdr3_length: 15; d_call: -; clone_size: -; v_call: TRBV11-2; cdr3_nt: TGTGCCAGCAGCTTAGGCCCCGGTCAAACCTACGAGCAGTACTTC; cdr3_aa: CASSLGPGQTYEQYF
j_call: TRBJ2-1; cdr3_length: 15; d_call: TRBD1; clone_size: -; v_call: TRBV7-9; cdr3_nt: TGTGCCAGCAGCGGGACAGGGTCCCTCTACAATGAGCAGTTCTTC; cdr3_aa: CASSGTGSLYNEQFF
j_call: TRBJ2-2; cdr3_length: 12; d_call: -; clone_size: few; v_call: TRBV11-2; cdr3_nt: TGTGCCAGCAGCTCCGTCACCGGGGAGCTGTTTTTT; cdr3_aa: CASSSVTGELFF
j_call: TRBJ2-5; cdr3_length: 15; d_call: -; clone_size: -; v_call: TRBV27; cdr3_nt: TGTGCCAGCAGTTTATGGGGCAGGGACCAAGAGACCCAGTACTTC; cdr3_aa: CASSLWGRDQETQYF
j_call: TRBJ1-2; cdr3_length: 13; d_call: -; clone_size: -; v_call: TRBV7-8; cdr3_nt: TGTGCCAGCAGCTTTGACAGGTCGCGGGGCTACACCTTC; cdr3_aa: CASSFDRSRGYTF
j_call: TRBJ2-7; cdr3_length: 11; d_call: -; clone_size: -; v_call: TRBV5-4; cdr3_nt: TGTGCCAGCAGCTTGGGGCACGAGCAGTACTTC; cdr3_aa: CASSLGHEQYF
j_call: TRBJ1-1; cdr3_length: 11; d_call: -; clone_size: -; v_call: TRBV10-1; cdr3_nt: TGCGCCAGCAACAAGAACACTGAAGCTTTCTTT; cdr3_aa: CASNKNTEAFF